One sample yielded the 28 T cell receptor beta chains listed below, sequenced in a study of metastatic and nonmetastatic thyroid tumors. Via MiXCR, TCRdb re-called the PCR reads. The sample has 20,000 to 30,000 clones, around 13% seen once. Until they underwent thyroid surgery, no patient had received any treatment. The sequenced sample consisted of blood. These receptors came from a female donor with papillary thyroid cancer or a benign thyroid nodule (not recorded which). Some clones in this sample may be carry-over from other donors' samples.

The sample holds many counts of this clone. The chain couples TRBV18 to TRBJ2-5, with D perhaps TRBD1 (5 bases). The length of the CDR3 is 14 residues. Trimming took 3 bases from V and 5 from J, leaving 13 bases between them. CDR1 and CDR2 from the germline V gene are KGHSH and LQKENI. Here the CDR3 reads CASSPGPQGETQYF. The DNA of the CDR3 is TGTGCCAGCTCACCCGGCCCCCAGGGTGAGACCCAGTACTTC.

This clone has a count of ten or more. This may stem from a read error, because a much larger clone lies one nucleotide away. The chain joins TRBV6-2 or TRBV6-3 to TRBJ2-1, with D possibly being TRBD2 (5 bases). This CDR3 has 17 amino acids. The germline CDR1 and CDR2 sequences are MNHEY and SVGEGT. CDR3 bases: TGTGCCAGCAGTTTCCCACGTAGGGCGGGCGGGCTCAATGGGCAGTTCTTC. Its protein is CASSFPRRAGGLNGQFF.

This clone was counted ten times or more. The V and J genes are TRBV6-5 and TRBJ1-2; the D is unclear. Germline assignment: CDR1 MNHEY and CDR2 SVGAGI. CDR3 length: 14 residues. Trimming took off 0 bases at V and 3 bases at J, with 8 bases between the two ends. CDR3 DNA: TGTGCCAGCAGTTACTCGACGGATTACTATGGCTACACCTTC. Translation gives CASSYSTDYYGYTF.

The chain recombines TRBV20-1 with TRBJ1-6; maybe TRBD1 (6 bases). This CDR3 is built from 15 residues. Germline V lookup: CDR1 DFQATT, CDR2 SNEGSKA (reference sequence). V was cut by 3 bases and J by 4 bases, with 13 bases left in between. The CDR3 loop is CSARAGALYNSPLHF. The CDR3 bases are TGCAGTGCTAGGGCAGGGGCCCTTTATAATTCACCCCTCCACTTT.

In its sample, this clone was seen many times. V usage is TRBV7-2 and J usage is TRBJ1-2; maybe TRBD1 (6 bases). Germline V CDR1 and CDR2: SGHTA, FQGNSA. Trimming cost V 5 bases and J 7 bases, with 17 bases left between them. The CDR3 runs to 14 residues. The chain's CDR3 is CASSQPHRAGGYTF. CDR3 bases: TGTGCCAGCAGCCAACCACACAGGGCAGGTGGCTACACCTTC.

This clone is deemed medium-sized. The chain combines TRBV28 with TRBJ1-1; D uncertain. V was shortened by 5 bases and J by 8 bases, with 21 bases between the two germline ends. The germline gives CDR1 MDHEN, CDR2 SYDVKM. The CDR3 runs 15 residues. In DNA form, the CDR3 reads TGTGCCAGCAGTCCAACACTCGGATCAGCTTCGGAAGCTTTCTTT. Translated: CASSPTLGSASEAFF.

V is TRBV6-4 and J is TRBJ2-1; tentative D call: TRBD1 (5 bases). The CDR3 contains 13 residues. V lost 5 bases and J lost 15, with 20 bases in between. CDR1 MRHNA and CDR2 SNTAGT come from the germline V gene. The CDR3 protein is CASSYPAYRSLFF. The CDR3, as DNA: TGTGCCAGCAGTTACCCCGCGTACAGGTCTCTGTTCTTC.

At least ten counts were recorded for this clone. The chain employs TRBV11-2 and TRBJ2-7; possible D gene TRBD2, 6 bases. With 5 bases removed from V and 0 bases from J, the gap between germline ends came to 20 bases. Germline V gene sequence: CDR1 SGHAT, CDR2 FQNNGV. The CDR3 contains 17 residues. CDR3 DNA: TGTGCCAGCAGCCTACCCCCTGTAGCGGAGTTCTCCTACGAGCAGTACTTC. Protein product: CASSLPPVAEFSYEQYF. Together with reference TRBV11-2 and TRBJ2-7, the CDR3 gives the full variable domain: EAGVAQSPRYKIIEKRQSVAFWCNPISGHATLYWYQQILGQGPKLLIQFQNNGVVDDSQLPKDRFSAERLKGVDSTLKIQPAKLEDSAVYLCASSLPPVAEFSYEQYFGPGTRLTVT.

At least ten counts were recorded for this clone. V gene TRBV12-3 or TRBV12-4 combines with J gene TRBJ2-1; 9 nucleotides agree with TRBD2. This CDR3 region has 15 residues. J was trimmed by 6 bases and V by 3 bases; bases with no gene match: 6. CDR3 in DNA: TGTGCCAGCAGTTTGGCGCGGGAGGGAAGCAATGAGCAGTTCTTC. Translation gives CASSLAREGSNEQFF.

In its sample, this clone was seen many times. V and J are TRBV20-1 and TRBJ2-1; 9 bases are a match to TRBD2. CDR3 size: 16 residues. J gave up 5 bases and V 1 base, and 9 bases lay outside the gene matches. Germline V gene data show CDR1 as DFQATT and CDR2 as SNEGSKA (reference sequence). The CDR3 sequence: CSARALAGSANNEQFF. As DNA, the CDR3 is TGCAGTGCTAGAGCCCTAGCGGGATCCGCCAACAATGAGCAGTTCTTC.

This clone was observed at least ten times. The genes are TRBV20-1 and TRBJ2-1; D may be TRBD1 (5 bases). Germline values: CDR1 DFQATT, CDR2 SNEGSKA (reference sequence). V was pared by 5 bases and J by 2 bases, with 10 bases between. The CDR3 sequence is 13 residues long. The DNA for the CDR3 is TGCAGTGCTCGGACATACCCCTACAATGAGCAGTTCTTC. This encodes CSARTYPYNEQFF.

By frequency in the sample, this clone is medium-sized (0.01 to 0.1%). The chain couples TRBV7-3 to TRBJ2-7, with TRBD2 as a possible D gene (6 bases). There are 12 residues in the CDR3. Germline V lookup: CDR1 SGHTA, CDR2 FQGTGA. V was pared by 5 bases and J by 5 bases, with 10 bases between. The CDR3 bases are TGTGCCAGCAGCCCACGGGGGAACGAGCAGTACTTC. Protein: CASSPRGNEQYF.

This chain links TRBV20-1 with TRBJ1-5; D remains unclear. Germline V gene data show CDR1 as DFQATT and CDR2 as SNEGSKA (reference sequence). The V gene lost 3 bases and the J gene lost 3 bases, with 15 bases spanning the gap. This CDR3 spans 15 amino acids. The CDR3 coding sequence is TGCAGTGCTAGGGGCGTAGAGGGTTACAATCAGCCCCAGCATTTT. Translated, it gives CSARGVEGYNQPQHF.

This clone was seen at least ten times. The chain's CDR3 is CASRGGGAGSYEQYF. As DNA, the CDR3 is TGTGCCAGCCGCGGAGGGGGCGCGGGATCCTACGAGCAGTACTTC. V is TRBV6-1 and J is TRBJ2-7; perhaps TRBD1 as D (7 bases). This CDR3 comprises 15 residues. The V end was cut by 8 bases, the J end by 1 base, with 18 bases between. Germline CDR1 is MNHNS and CDR2 is SASEGT.

There are many counts of this clone. The rearrangement links TRBV7-3 to TRBJ2-3; D ambiguous. Trimming took 2 bases from V and 2 from J, leaving 8 bases between them. The CDR3 has 14 amino acids. CDR1 and CDR2 (germline): SGHTA, FQGTGA. The CDR3 DNA reads TGTGCCAGCAGCTTAGGGTTAACCACAGATACGCAGTATTTT. It encodes CASSLGLTTDTQYF.

This clone was counted at least ten times. The V gene is TRBV9, the J gene TRBJ2-7; D gene uncertain. The germline V gene encodes CDR1 SGDLS and CDR2 YYNGEE. The CDR3 has 11 residues. V was cut by 4 bases and J by 4 bases, with 6 bases left in between. CDR3 protein: CASSHTYEQYF. The CDR3 DNA reads TGTGCCAGCAGCCACACTTACGAGCAGTACTTC.

Ten or more counts support this clone. The gene calls are TRBV28 and TRBJ2-5; D gene unclear. Germline assignment: CDR1 MDHEN and CDR2 SYDVKM. The CDR3 extends over 13 amino acids. The ends were cut back, 5 bases at V and 5 bases at J, with 12 bases in the middle. The chain's CDR3 is CASSGLYRETQYF. In DNA form, the CDR3 reads TGTGCCAGCAGTGGCCTGTACCGGGAGACCCAGTACTTC. The full variable domain, with the rest looked up from reference TRBV28 and TRBJ2-5, is DVKVTQSSRYLVKRTGEKVFLECVQDMDHENMFWYRQDPGLGLRLIYFSYDVKMKEKGDIPEGYSVSREKKERFSLILESASTNQTSMYLCASSGLYRETQYFGPGTRLLVL.

This chain joins TRBV28 and TRBJ1-3; D ambiguous. Germline V CDR1 and CDR2: MDHEN, SYDVKM. The CDR3 length is 16 residues. V lost 3 bases, J lost 1 base, and 13 bases lay in between. In nucleotides, the CDR3 is TGTGCCAGCAGTTTCCTTGGGATAAGGTCTGGAAACACCATATATTTT. Encoded protein: CASSFLGIRSGNTIYF.

This clone was counted between two and nine times. One end of the junction is discordant with germline, which a read error may explain. The chain links TRBV6-1 to TRBJ1-6; maybe TRBD1 (5 bases). Germline CDR1 reads MNHNS; CDR2 reads SASEGT. The CDR3 has 14 amino acids. Here the CDR3 DNA reads TGCGCCAGCATCTTACAGGCCGGGGATTCACCCCTCCACTTT. Translation: CASILQAGDSPLHF.

Regarding this clone: A much bigger clone sits one base away, suggesting this may be a read error. The chain is built from TRBV19 and TRBJ2-4; 8 nucleotides agree with TRBD2. Germline trimming cut 7 bases from V and 0 bases from J; bases unmatched to any gene: 11. This CDR3 has 17 residues. From germline, CDR1 is LNHDA and CDR2 SQIVND (reference sequence). The CDR3, as DNA: TGTGCCAGTATGGGATCGGGGCTAGCGGGAGCCAAAAACATTCAGTACTTC. Its translation: CASMGSGLAGAKNIQYF. Full variable domain (rest looked up from reference TRBV19 and TRBJ2-4): DGGITQSPKYLFRKEGQNVTLSCEQNLNHDAMYWYRQDPGQGLRLIYYSQIVNDFQKGDIAEGYSVSREKKESFPLTVTSAQKNPTAFYLCASMGSGLAGAKNIQYFGAGTRLSVL.

The sample holds many counts of this clone. At one boundary the junction diverges from the germline segment, which might be a read error. The chain combines TRBV27 with TRBJ2-7; D possibly corresponds to TRBD2 (5 bases). Germline V gene lookup returns CDR1 MNHEY and CDR2 SMNVEV (reference sequence). There are 15 residues in the CDR3. CDR3 loop: CASSPLMPDSNEQYF. As DNA, the CDR3 is TGTGCCAGCAGTCCCCTGATGCCGGACTCCAACGAGCAGTACTTC.

The chain is built from TRBV11-2 and TRBJ2-1, with 16 bases lining up with TRBD2. The CDR3 runs 18 residues. The germline V gene encodes CDR1 SGHAT and CDR2 FQNNGV. Losses at the gene ends were 1 base for V and 7 bases for J; bases not matched to a gene: 7. DNA for the CDR3: TGTGCCAGCAGCTTAGTGGGGACTAGCGGGAGGGCACGGAATGAGCAGTTCTTC. Translated, it gives CASSLVGTSGRARNEQFF.

Ten or more counts support this clone. This chain joins TRBV29-1 and TRBJ1-1, with D maybe TRBD1 (6 bases). The CDR3 consists of 12 residues. The germline V gene has CDR1 SQVTM and CDR2 ANQGSEA. V lost 2 bases, J lost 3 bases, and 7 bases lay in between. The CDR3 here is CSVEKGDTEAFF. The CDR3 DNA follows: TGCAGCGTTGAAAAGGGGGACACTGAAGCTTTCTTT.

The table lists this clone with many counts. This chain uses TRBV11-1 with TRBJ2-3; 7 nucleotides agree with TRBD2. Germline V gene lookup returns CDR1 SGHAT and CDR2 FQDESV (reference sequence). J lost 5 bases, V lost 5 bases, and 13 bases had no gene match. This CDR3 comprises 16 residues. CDR3 bases: TGTGCCAGCAGCCCCCCCTGGGGGAGGGATATAGATACGCAGTATTTT. It specifies CASSPPWGRDIDTQYF.

The rearrangement uses TRBV12-3 or TRBV12-4 and TRBJ2-2; D uncertain. CDR3 length: 13 residues. The V gene lost 4 bases and the J gene lost 6 bases, with 9 bases spanning the gap. The CDR3 protein is CASSSQVPGELFF. The CDR3 nucleotides are TGTGCCAGCAGTTCCCAGGTCCCCGGGGAGCTGTTTTTT.

This clone qualifies as medium-sized (0.01 to 0.1%). The chain couples TRBV6-1 to TRBJ2-7, with unresolved D. V lost 5 bases to trimming and J lost 5 bases, with 7 bases between them. The CDR3 runs 11 residues. CDR1 and CDR2 (germline): MNHNS, SASEGT. CDR3 loop: CASSLGHEQYF. In DNA, the CDR3 is TGTGCCAGCAGTCTGGGCCACGAGCAGTACTTC.

At least ten counts were recorded for this clone. The CDR3 spells CASSLDPGKNEETQYF. In nucleotides, the CDR3 is TGTGCCAGCAGCTTAGATCCGGGAAAGAACGAAGAGACCCAGTACTTC. This chain uses TRBV7-8 with TRBJ2-5, with a weak D call TRBD2 (5 bases). V lost 1 base to trimming and J lost 3 bases, with 15 bases between them. CDR1 SGHVS and CDR2 FQNEAQ come from the germline V gene. The length of the CDR3 is 16 residues. The full variable domain, completed using reference TRBV7-8 and TRBJ2-5, is GAGVSQSPRYKVAKRGQDVALRCDPISGHVSLFWYQQALGQGPEFLTYFQNEAQLDKSGLPSDRFFAERPEGSVSTLKIQRTQQEDSAVYLCASSLDPGKNEETQYFGPGTRLLVL.

In this sample, this clone turned up many times. The chain carries TRBV18 and TRBJ2-7, with unresolved D. V was trimmed by 2 bases and J by 3 bases, leaving 14 bases between them. Per germline, CDR1 KGHSH and CDR2 LQKENI. CDR3 length equals 15 residues. The chain's CDR3 is CASSPERNSLYEQYF. CDR3 in DNA: TGTGCCAGCTCACCAGAGAGAAACTCGCTCTACGAGCAGTACTTC.